This T cell receptor beta chain was obtained from a study of cytomegalovirus exposure and HLA in healthy donors. Produced via immunoSEQ multiplex PCR; TCRdb's table is partial and in-frame only. The data hold 55,000 to 80,000 clones, with approximately 95% observed a single time. The CDR3 runs 13 residues. Germline V lookup: CDR1 SQVTM, CDR2 ANQGSEA. Unmatched junction bases numbered 9, after V lost 6 bases and J lost 4 bases. On this clone itself: Its antigen remains unidentified.

Broader study findings: The authors listed 164 TCR beta chains as cytomegalovirus-associated.

This chain joins TRBV29-1 and TRBJ2-7; 7 bases align to TRBD1. The sample taken for sequencing was PBMCs. The source is a woman under 30 in good health and CMV-seropositive. The CDR3 here is CSVKGAGLYEQYF. For the CDR3, the DNA is TGCAGCGTGAAGGGGGCTGGGCTTTACGAGCAGTACTTC.